These 5 T cell receptor beta chains were sequenced from one sample in a study of T cell responses to AZD1222 COVID-19 vaccine. Libraries were prepared by immunoSEQ multiplex PCR; TCRdb keeps only in-frame clonotypes and omits some of them. This table has 95,000 to 150,000 clones, 87% appearing once. The sample here was peripheral blood, taken on day 0 of AZD1222 vaccination. The receptors here all came from an adult in good health.

The J gene is TRBJ1-5, the V gene TRBV12-3 or TRBV12-4; 10 bases line up with TRBD1. Trimming at V came to 7 bases and at J to 10 bases, leaving 7 bases not matched to a gene. The CDR3 loop spans 13 amino acids. CDR3 DNA sequence: TGTGCCAGCAATTCCGGGACAGGGGAACCCCAGCATTTT. Translation: CASNSGTGEPQHF.

The CDR3 sequence is CTSSQDRRENYGYTF. The CDR3 DNA reads as TGCACCAGCAGCCAGGACCGCAGGGAAAACTATGGCTACACCTTC. The rearrangement links TRBV1 to TRBJ1-2; the D call in the table, TRBD1, was not verified against the DNA. TRBV1 is reported as a pseudogene. CDR3 size: 15 residues.

The chain employs TRBV7-9 and TRBJ1-1, with D hard to call. The V gene's germline CDR1 is SEHNR and CDR2 FQNEAQ (reference sequence). Trimming took off 3 bases at V and 1 base at J, with 12 bases between the two ends. This CDR3 contains 15 residues. The CDR3 sequence: CASSFQPGRNTEAFF. The CDR3 bases are TGTGCCAGCAGCTTTCAGCCGGGTCGGAACACTGAAGCTTTCTTT.

Details on this clone: The germline gene is not matched at one end of the junction; a read error may be the cause. The chain recombines TRBV11-3 with TRBJ2-3, with no clear D. The length of the CDR3 is 17 residues. CDR1 is SGHNT and CDR2 is YENEEA in the germline V gene. Written as DNA, the CDR3 is TGTGCCAGCAGCCTAGAAGACCTATCTACTCTACCGGATACGCAGTATTTT. Protein product: CASSLEDLSTLPDTQYF.

The rearrangement joins TRBV28 to TRBJ2-4; D uncertain. The CDR3 runs to 20 residues. Deletions cut 1 base from V and 0 bases from J, with 22 bases between. The V gene's germline CDR1 is MDHEN and CDR2 SYDVKM. The CDR3 bases are TGTGCCAGCAGTTTATCCATTTCTATGGCGGATTCTCTAGCCAAAAACATTCAGTACTTC. This sequence encodes CASSLSISMADSLAKNIQYF.